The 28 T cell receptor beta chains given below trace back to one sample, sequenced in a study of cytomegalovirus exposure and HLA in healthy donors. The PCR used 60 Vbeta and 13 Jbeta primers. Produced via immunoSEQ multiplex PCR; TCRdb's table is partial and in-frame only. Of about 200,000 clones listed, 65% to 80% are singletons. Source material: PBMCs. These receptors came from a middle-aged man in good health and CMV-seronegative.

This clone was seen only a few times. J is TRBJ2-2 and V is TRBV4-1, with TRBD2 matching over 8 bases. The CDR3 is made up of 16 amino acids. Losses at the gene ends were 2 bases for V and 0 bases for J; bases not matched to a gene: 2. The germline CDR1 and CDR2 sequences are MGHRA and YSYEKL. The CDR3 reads CASSQLAGPNTGELFF. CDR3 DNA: TGCGCCAGCAGCCAACTAGCGGGCCCGAACACCGGGGAGCTGTTTTTT.

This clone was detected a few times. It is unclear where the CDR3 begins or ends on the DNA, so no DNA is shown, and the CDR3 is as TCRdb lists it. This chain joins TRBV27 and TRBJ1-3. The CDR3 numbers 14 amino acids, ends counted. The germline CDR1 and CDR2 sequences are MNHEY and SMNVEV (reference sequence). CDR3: CASSSSGVGNTIYF.

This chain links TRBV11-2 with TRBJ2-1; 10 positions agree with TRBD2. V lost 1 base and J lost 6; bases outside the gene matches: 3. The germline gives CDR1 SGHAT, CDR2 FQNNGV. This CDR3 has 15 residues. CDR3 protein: CASSLVASGSNEQFF. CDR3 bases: TGTGCCAGCAGCTTAGTGGCTAGCGGGAGCAATGAGCAGTTCTTC.

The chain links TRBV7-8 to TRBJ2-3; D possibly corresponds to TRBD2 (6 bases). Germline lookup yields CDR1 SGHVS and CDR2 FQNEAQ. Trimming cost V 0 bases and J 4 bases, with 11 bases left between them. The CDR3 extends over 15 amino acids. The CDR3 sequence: CASSLAGAGPDTQYF. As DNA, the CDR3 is TGTGCCAGCAGCTTAGCGGGAGCGGGCCCAGATACGCAGTATTTT.

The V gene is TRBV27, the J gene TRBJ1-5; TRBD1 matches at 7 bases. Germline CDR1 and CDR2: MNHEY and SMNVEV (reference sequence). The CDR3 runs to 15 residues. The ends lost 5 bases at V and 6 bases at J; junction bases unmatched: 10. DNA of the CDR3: TGTGCCAGCAGTCACAGGGGTAGGTCTAGTCAGCCCCAGCATTTT. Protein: CASSHRGRSSQPQHF.

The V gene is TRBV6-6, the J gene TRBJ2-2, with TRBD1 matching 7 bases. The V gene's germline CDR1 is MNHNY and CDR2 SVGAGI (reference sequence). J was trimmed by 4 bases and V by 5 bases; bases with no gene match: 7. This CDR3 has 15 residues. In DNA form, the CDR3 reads TGTGCCAGCAGTGGCCGGACAGGTCCCACCGGGGAGCTGTTTTTT. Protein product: CASSGRTGPTGELFF.

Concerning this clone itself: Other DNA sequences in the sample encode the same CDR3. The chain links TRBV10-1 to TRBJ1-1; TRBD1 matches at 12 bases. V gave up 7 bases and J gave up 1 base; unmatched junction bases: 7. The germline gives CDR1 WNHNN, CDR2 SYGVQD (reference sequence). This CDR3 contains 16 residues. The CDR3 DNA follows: TGCGCCAGCACTGATGGGACAGGGGGCGCGAACACTGAAGCTTTCTTT. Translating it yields CASTDGTGGANTEAFF.

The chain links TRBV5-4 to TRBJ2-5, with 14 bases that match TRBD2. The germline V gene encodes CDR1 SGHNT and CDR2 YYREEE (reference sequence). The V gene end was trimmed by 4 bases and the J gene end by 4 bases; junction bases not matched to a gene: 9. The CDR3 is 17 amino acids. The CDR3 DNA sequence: TGTGCCAGCAGCCTCCAGACTAGCGGGAGGGCCCGAGAGACCCAGTACTTC. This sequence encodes CASSLQTSGRARETQYF.

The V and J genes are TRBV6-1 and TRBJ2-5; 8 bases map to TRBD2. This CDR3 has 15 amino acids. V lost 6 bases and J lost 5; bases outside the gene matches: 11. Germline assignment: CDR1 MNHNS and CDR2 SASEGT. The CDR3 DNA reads TGTGCCAGCAGGCCTCCGGGACTAGGCTCTGAGACCCAGTACTTC. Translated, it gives CASRPPGLGSETQYF.

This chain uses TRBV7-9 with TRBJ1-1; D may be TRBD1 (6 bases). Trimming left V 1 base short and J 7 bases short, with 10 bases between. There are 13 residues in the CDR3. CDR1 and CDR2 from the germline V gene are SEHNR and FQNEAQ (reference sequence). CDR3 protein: CASSLVQGVEAFF. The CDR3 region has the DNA TGTGCCAGCAGCTTAGTACAGGGAGTTGAAGCTTTCTTT.

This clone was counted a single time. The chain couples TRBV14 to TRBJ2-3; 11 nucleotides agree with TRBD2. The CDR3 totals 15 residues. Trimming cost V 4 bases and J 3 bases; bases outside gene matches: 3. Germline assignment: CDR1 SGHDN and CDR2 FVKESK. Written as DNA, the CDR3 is TGTGCCAGCAGCCTTAGCGGGAGGGGAACAGATACGCAGTATTTT. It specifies CASSLSGRGTDTQYF.

DNA for the CDR3: TGTGCCAGCCAAAAAGTGGGCGGGAGGACTGTCTACAATGAGCAGTTCTTC. Translating gives CASQKVGGRTVYNEQFF. The rearrangement joins TRBV28 to TRBJ2-1; 8 nucleotides agree with TRBD2. The CDR3 is 17 amino acids. Trimming at V came to 8 bases and at J to 3 bases, leaving 15 bases not matched to a gene. Germline V CDR1 and CDR2: MDHEN, SYDVKM.

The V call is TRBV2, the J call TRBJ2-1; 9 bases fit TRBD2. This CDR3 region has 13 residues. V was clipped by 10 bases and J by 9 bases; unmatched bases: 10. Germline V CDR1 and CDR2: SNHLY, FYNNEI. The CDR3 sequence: CATGLAMGFEQFF. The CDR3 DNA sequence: TGTGCCACGGGACTAGCAATGGGCTTTGAGCAGTTCTTC.

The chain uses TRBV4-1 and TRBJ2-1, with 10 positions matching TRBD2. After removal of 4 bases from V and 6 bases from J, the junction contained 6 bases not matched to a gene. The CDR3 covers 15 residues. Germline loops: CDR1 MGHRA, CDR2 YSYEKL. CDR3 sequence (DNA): TGCGCCAGCAGCCTAGGGGGACTAGCGAGCAATGAGCAGTTCTTC. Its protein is CASSLGGLASNEQFF.

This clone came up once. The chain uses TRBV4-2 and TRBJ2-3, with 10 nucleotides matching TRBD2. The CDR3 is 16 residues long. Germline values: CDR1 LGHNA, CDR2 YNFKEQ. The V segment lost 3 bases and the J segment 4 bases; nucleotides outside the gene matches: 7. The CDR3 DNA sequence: TGTGCCAGCAGCCACGCAGCTAGCGGGAGTCCAGATACGCAGTATTTT. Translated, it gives CASSHAASGSPDTQYF.

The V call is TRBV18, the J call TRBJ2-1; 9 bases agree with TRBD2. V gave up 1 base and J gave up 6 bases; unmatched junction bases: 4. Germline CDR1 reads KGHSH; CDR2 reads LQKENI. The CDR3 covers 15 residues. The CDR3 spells CASSPLAGERNEQFF. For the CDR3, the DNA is TGTGCCAGCTCACCACTAGCGGGAGAGCGCAATGAGCAGTTCTTC.

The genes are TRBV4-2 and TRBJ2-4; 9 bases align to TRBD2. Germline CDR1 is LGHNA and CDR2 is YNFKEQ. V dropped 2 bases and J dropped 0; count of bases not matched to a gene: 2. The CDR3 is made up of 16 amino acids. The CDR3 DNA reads TGTGCCAGCAGCCAAATAGCGGGGGAAGCCAAAAACATTCAGTACTTC. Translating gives CASSQIAGEAKNIQYF.

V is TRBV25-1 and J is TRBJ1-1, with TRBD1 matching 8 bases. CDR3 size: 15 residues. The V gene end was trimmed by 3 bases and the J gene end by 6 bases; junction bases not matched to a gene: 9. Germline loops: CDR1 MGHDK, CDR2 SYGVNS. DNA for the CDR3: TGTGCCAGCAGTGACCTCTACAGGGGGGACGCTGAAGCTTTCTTT. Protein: CASSDLYRGDAEAFF.

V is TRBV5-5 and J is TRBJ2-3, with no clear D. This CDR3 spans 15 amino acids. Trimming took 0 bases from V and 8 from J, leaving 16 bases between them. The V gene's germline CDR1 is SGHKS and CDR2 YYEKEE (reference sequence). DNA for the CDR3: TGTGCCAGCAGCTTGGTGGTGGAGCCCCCCCGTACGCAGTATTTT. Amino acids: CASSLVVEPPRTQYF.

The CDR3 loop reads CASSPHGTGLGSSSGNTIYF. For the CDR3, the DNA is TGTGCCAGCAGCCCACATGGGACAGGGCTGGGGTCTAGCTCTGGAAACACCATATATTTT. The chain combines TRBV28 with TRBJ1-3, with 9 nucleotides matching TRBD1. The CDR3 is 20 amino acids. Germline assignment: CDR1 MDHEN and CDR2 SYDVKM. Losses at the gene ends were 6 bases for V and 0 bases for J; bases not matched to a gene: 18.

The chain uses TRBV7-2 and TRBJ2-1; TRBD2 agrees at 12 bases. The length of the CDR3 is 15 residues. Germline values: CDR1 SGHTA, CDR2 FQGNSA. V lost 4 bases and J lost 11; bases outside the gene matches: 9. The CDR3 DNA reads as TGTGCCAGCAGCTCGAGACTAGCGGGAGAGGGTAAGCAGTTCTTC. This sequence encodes CASSSRLAGEGKQFF.

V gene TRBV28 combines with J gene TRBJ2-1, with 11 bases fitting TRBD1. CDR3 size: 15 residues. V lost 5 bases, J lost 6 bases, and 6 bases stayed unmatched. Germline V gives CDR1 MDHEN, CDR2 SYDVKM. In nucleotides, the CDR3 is TGTGCCAGCAGTCTCGGACAGGGGGCGATCAATGAGCAGTTCTTC. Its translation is CASSLGQGAINEQFF.

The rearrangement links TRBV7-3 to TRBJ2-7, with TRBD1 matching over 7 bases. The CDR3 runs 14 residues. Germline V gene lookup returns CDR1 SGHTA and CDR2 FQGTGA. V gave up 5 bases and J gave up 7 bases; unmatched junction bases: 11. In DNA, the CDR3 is TGTGCCAGCAGCGAGGGACAGCTTTCTATGGAGCAGTACTTC. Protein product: CASSEGQLSMEQYF.

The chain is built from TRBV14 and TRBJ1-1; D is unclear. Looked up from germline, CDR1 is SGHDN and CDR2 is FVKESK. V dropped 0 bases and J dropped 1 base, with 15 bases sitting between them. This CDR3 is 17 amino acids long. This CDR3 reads CASSQDWASVKNTEAFF. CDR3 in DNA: TGTGCCAGCAGCCAAGATTGGGCATCCGTAAAGAACACTGAAGCTTTCTTT.

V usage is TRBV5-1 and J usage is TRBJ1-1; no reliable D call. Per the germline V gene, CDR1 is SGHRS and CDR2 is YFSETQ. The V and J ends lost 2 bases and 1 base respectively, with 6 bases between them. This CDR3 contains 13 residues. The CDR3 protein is CASSFSGNTEAFF. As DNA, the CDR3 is TGCGCCAGCAGCTTCTCAGGGAACACTGAAGCTTTCTTT.

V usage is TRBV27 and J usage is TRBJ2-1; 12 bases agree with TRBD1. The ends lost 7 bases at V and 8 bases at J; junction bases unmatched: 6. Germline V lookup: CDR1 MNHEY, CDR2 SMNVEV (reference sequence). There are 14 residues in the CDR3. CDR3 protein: CASMTGTGGDEQFF. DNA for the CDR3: TGTGCCAGCATGACCGGGACAGGGGGCGATGAGCAGTTCTTC.

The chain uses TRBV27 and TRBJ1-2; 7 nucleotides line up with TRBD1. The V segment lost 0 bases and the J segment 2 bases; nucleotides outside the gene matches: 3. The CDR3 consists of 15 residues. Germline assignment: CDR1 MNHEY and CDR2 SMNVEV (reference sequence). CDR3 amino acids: CASSLSRGQNYGYTF. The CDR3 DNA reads TGTGCCAGCAGTTTATCCCGGGGACAGAACTATGGCTACACCTTC.

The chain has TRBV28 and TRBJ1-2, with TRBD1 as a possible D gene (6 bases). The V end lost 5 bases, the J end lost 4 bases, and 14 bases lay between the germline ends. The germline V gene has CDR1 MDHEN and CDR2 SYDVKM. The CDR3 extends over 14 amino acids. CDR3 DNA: TGTGCCAGCAGTCTCGGGACAAGGGGCTATGGCTACACCTTC. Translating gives CASSLGTRGYGYTF.